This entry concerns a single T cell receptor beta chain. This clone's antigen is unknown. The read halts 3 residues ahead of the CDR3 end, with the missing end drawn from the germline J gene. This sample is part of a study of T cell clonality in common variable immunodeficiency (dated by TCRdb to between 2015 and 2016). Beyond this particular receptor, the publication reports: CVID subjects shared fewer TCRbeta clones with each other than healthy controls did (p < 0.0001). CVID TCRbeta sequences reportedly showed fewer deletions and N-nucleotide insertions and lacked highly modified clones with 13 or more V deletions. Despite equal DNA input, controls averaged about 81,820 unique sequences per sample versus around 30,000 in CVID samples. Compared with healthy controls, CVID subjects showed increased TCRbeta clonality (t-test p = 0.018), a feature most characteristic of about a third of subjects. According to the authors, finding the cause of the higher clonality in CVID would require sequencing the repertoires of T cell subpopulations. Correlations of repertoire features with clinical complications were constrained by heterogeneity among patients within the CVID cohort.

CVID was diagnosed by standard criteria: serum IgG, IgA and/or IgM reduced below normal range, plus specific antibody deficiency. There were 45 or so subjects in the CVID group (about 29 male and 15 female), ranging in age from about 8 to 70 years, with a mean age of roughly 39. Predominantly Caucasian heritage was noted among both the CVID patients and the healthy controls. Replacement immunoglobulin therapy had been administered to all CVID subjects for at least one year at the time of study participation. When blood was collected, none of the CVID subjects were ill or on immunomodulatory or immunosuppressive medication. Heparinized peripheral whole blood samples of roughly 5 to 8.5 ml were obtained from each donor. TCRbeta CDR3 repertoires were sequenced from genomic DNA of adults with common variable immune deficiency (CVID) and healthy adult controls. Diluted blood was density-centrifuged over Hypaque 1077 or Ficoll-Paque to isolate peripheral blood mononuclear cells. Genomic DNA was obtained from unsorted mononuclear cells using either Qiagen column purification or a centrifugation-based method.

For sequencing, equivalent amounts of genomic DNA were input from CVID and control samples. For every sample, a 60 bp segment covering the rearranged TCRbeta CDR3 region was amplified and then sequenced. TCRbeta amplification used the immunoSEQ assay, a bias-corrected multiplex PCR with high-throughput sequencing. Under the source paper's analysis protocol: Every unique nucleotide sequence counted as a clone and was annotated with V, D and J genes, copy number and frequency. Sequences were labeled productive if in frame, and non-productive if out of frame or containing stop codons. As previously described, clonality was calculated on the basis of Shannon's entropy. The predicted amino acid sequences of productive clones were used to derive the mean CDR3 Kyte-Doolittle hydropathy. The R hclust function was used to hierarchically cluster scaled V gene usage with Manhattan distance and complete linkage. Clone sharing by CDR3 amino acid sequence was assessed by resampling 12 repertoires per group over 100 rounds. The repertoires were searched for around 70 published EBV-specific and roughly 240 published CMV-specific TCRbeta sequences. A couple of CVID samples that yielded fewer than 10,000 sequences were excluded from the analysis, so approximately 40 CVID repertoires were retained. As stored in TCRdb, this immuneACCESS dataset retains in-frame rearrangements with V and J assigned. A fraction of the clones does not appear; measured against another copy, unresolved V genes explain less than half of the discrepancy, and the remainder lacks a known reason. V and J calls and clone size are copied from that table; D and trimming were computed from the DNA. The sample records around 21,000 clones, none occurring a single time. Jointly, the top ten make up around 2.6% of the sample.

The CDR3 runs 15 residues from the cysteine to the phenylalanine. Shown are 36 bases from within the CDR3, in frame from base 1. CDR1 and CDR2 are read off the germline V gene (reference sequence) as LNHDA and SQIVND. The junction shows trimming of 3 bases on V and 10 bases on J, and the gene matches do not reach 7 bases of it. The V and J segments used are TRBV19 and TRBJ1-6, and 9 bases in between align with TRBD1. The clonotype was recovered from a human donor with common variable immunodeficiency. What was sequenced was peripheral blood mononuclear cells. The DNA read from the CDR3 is TGTGCCAGTAGTATGACTTCGGGACAGGGCTCACCC. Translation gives CASSMTSGQGSP. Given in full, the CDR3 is CASSMTSGQGSPLHF.